The clone carrying this T cell receptor (beta chain) was counted a few times. Its target is not known. This sample is drawn from a study of cytotoxic CD8 clonotypes in ibrutinib-treated CLL. Study information: Average yields of 255,043 productive templates and approximately 94,000 productive rearrangements characterized the samples.

General study points: A rise in clonality was seen at ibrutinib response, and a fall back toward baseline was seen at progression.

This CDR3 region has 16 residues. Germline V gene sequence: CDR1 MDHEN, CDR2 SYDVKM. V was clipped by 7 bases and J by 0 bases, with 16 bases between them. Target depth was 1 in 200,000 to 1 in 1 million T cells, about 10x per clonotype. The table came from immunoSEQ multiplex PCR; TCRdb's copy has only in-frame clones and leaves some out. The table records over 100,000 clones, over 75% of them present only once. The clonotype comes from a human donor with chronic lymphocytic leukemia. Sequencing used PBMCs, obtained after 24 months of ibrutinib treatment. The J gene is TRBJ1-5, the V gene TRBV28; D may be TRBD1 (6 bases). DNA of the CDR3: TGTGCCAGCACTCCCGGGGGGGCTGGTAGCAATCAGCCCCAGCATTTT. This codes for CASTPGGAGSNQPQHF. Supplemented by reference TRBV28 and TRBJ1-5, the full variable domain reads DVKVTQSSRYLVKRTGEKVFLECVQDMDHENMFWYRQDPGLGLRLIYFSYDVKMKEKGDIPEGYSVSREKKERFSLILESASTNQTSMYLCASTPGGAGSNQPQHFGDGTRLSIL.